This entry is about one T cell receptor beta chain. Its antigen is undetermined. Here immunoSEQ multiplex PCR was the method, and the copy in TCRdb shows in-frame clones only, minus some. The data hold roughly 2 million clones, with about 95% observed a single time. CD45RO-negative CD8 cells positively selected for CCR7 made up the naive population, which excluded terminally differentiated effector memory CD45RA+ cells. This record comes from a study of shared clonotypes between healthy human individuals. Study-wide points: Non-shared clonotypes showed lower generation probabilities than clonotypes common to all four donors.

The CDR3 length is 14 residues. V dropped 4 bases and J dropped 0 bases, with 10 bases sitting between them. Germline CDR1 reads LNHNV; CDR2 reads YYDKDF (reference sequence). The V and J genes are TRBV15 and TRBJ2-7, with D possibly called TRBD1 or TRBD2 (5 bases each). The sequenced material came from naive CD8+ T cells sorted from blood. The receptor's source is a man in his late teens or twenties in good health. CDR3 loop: CATSNAGASYEQYF. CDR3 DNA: TGTGCCACCAGCAACGCCGGGGCCTCCTACGAGCAGTACTTC.